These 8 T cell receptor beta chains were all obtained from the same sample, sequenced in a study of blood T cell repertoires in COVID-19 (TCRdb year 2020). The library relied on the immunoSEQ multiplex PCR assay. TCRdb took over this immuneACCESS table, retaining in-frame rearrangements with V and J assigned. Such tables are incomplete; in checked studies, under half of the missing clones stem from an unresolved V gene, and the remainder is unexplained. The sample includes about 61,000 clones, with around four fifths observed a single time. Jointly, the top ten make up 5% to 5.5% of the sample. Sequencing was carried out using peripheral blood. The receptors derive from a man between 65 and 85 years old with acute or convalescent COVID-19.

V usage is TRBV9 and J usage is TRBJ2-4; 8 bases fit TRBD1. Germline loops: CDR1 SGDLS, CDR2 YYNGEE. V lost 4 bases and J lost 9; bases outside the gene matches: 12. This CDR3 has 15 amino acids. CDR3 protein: CASSPLDRVNGIQYF. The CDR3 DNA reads TGTGCCAGCAGCCCCCTGGACAGGGTTAATGGCATTCAGTACTTC.

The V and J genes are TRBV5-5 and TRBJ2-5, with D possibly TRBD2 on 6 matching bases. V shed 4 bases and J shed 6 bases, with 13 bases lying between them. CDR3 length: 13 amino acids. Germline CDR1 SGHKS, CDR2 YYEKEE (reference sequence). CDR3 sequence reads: CASSPGLSKTQYF. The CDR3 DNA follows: TGTGCCAGCAGCCCGGGACTGTCGAAGACCCAGTACTTC.

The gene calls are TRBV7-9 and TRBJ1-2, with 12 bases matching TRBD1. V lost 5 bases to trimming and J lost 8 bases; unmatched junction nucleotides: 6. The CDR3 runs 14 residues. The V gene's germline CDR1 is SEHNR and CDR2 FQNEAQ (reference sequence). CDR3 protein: CASSEGQGARGYTF. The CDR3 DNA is TGTGCCAGCAGCGAGGGACAGGGGGCGAGGGGCTACACCTTC.

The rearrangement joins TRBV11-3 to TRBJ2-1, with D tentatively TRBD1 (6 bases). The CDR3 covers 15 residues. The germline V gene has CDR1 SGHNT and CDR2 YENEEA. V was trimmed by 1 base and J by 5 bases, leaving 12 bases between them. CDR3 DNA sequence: TGTGCCAGCAGCTTAGGGGGGCCTAACCACAATGAGCAGTTCTTC. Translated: CASSLGGPNHNEQFF.

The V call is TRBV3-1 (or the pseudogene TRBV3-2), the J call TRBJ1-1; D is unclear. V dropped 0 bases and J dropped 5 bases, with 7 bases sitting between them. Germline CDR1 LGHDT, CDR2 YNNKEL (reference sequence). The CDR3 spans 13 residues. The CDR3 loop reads CASSQEGVTEAFF. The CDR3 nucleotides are TGTGCCAGCAGCCAAGAAGGAGTTACTGAAGCTTTCTTT.

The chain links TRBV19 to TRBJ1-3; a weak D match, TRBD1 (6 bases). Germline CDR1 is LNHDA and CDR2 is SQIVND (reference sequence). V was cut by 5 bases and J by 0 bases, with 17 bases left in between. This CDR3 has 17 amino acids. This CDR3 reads CASSDTGRLSSGNTIYF. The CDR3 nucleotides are TGTGCCAGTAGTGATACAGGGAGACTGAGCTCTGGAAACACCATATATTTT.

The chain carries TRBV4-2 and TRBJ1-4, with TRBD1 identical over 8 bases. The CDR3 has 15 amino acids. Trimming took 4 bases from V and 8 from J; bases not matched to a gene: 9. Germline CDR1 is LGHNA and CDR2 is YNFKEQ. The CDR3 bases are TGTGCCAGCAGCCGACCGGGACAGGCGGGGGAAAAACTGTTTTTT. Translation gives CASSRPGQAGEKLFF.

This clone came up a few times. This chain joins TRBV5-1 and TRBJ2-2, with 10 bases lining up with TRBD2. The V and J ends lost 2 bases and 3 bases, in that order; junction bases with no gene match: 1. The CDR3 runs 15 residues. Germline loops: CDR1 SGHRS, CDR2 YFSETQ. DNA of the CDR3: TGCGCCAGCAGCTTCCTAGCGGGGGACACCGGGGAGCTGTTTTTT. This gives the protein CASSFLAGDTGELFF. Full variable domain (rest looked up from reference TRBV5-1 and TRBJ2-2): KAGVTQTPRYLIKTRGQQVTLSCSPISGHRSVSWYQQTPGQGLQFLFEYFSETQRNKGNFPGRFSGRQFSNSRSEMNVSTLELGDSALYLCASSFLAGDTGELFFGEGSRLTVL.